The following is a T cell receptor (beta chain) sequence with its context. This entry comes from a study of shared clonotypes between healthy human individuals. The protocol was immunoSEQ multiplex PCR, while the TCRdb copy is restricted to in-frame clones and leaves out a portion. The sample consists of about 2 million clones, roughly 94% of them appearing once. This receptor was identified in a man between 18 and 29 years old in good health. Input material: naive CD4+ T cells sorted from blood. Subset noted: CD45RA+ positively selected.

The DNA of the CDR3 is TGTGCCTGGGGACAGACAAACACCATATATTTT. Encoded protein: CAWGQTNTIYF. The chain uses TRBV30 and TRBJ1-3, with a tentative D call TRBD1 (6 bases). The CDR3 consists of 11 residues. CDR1 GTSNPN and CDR2 SVGIG come from the germline V gene (reference sequence). The ends were cut back, 5 bases at V and 6 bases at J, with 8 bases in the middle.